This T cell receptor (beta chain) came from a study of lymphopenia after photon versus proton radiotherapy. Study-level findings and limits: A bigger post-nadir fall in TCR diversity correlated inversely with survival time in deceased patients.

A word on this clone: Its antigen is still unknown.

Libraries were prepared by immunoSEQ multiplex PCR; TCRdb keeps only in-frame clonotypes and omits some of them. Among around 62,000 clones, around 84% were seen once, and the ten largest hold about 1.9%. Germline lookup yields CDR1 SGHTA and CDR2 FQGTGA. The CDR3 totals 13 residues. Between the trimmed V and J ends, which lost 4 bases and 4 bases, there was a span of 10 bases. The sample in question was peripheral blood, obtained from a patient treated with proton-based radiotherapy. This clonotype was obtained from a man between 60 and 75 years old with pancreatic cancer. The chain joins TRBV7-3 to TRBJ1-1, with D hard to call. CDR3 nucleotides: TGTGCCAGCAGCTCCGCCCGGGGCACTGAAGCTTTCTTT. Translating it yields CASSSARGTEAFF.